The 16 T cell receptor beta chains in this list originate from one sample, sequenced in a study of T cell clonality in common variable immunodeficiency. No cognate antigen is known for these TCRs. Only in-frame clones appear in the TCRdb table, and some are missing; sequencing was by immunoSEQ multiplex PCR. The sample includes just under 20,000 clones, none of them occurring once. Points from the study as a whole: Reportedly, TCR beta sequences from common variable immunodeficiency showed fewer deletions and N-nucleotide insertions.

The sample taken for sequencing was peripheral blood mononuclear cells. The receptors here all came from a human donor with common variable immunodeficiency.

This clone appeared many times. The CDR3 goes on 3 residues after the read ends, and that part is filled in from the germline J gene. V gene TRBV6-1 combines with J gene TRBJ2-7; maybe TRBD1 (6 bases). The CDR3 contains 14 residues. Looked up from germline, CDR1 is MNHNS and CDR2 is SASEGT. Trimming removed 2 bases from V and 3 bases from J, with 11 bases in between. The CDR3 region is CASSEQGWDYEQYF. Incomplete CDR3 DNA: TGTGCCAGCAGTGAACAGGGGTGGGACTACGAG.

At least ten counts were recorded for this clone. The read comes to an end 3 residues before the CDR3 does, leaving the germline J gene to fill in the end. The rearrangement uses TRBV20-1 and TRBJ2-7, with 7 bases fitting TRBD2. After removal of 1 base from V and 0 bases from J, the junction contained 3 bases not matched to a gene. In germline, CDR1 is DFQATT, CDR2 SNEGSKA (reference sequence). This CDR3 spans 14 amino acids. Partial CDR3 DNA: TGCAGTGCTAGAGTTACTAGCGCCTCCTACGAG. Encoded protein: CSARVTSASYE. The complete CDR3 sequence is CSARVTSASYEQYF.

This clone came up many times. The missing CDR3 end, 3 residues past where the read stops, is filled in from the germline J gene. V and J are TRBV11-2 and TRBJ2-7, with D perhaps TRBD1 (6 bases). V lost 4 bases to trimming and J lost 2 bases, with 12 bases between them. The CDR3 length is 14 residues. Germline values: CDR1 SGHAT, CDR2 FQNNGV. The covered CDR3 bases are TGTGCCAGCAGCTGGGACACGGAGACCTACGAG. Translation: CASSWDTETYE. The entire CDR3 sequence reads CASSWDTETYEQYF.

Concerning this clone: The read gets to within 3 residues of the CDR3 end, and the germline J gene fills in the rest. The chain links TRBV20-1 to TRBJ2-3; D ambiguous. The germline gives CDR1 DFQATT, CDR2 SNEGSKA (reference sequence). The CDR3 is 13 residues long. V gave up 3 bases and J gave up 1 base, with 8 bases separating them. The covered CDR3 bases are TGCAGTGCTAGCCCCACTGGCACAGATACG. It translates to CSASPTGTDT. The complete CDR3 sequence is CSASPTGTDTQYF.

This clone was counted between two and nine times. CDR3 bases read: TGTGCCAGCAGCTCTACTAGCGTCCTGGACCCCGGGGAG. Encoded protein: CASSSTSVLDPGE. From start to end, the CDR3 is CASSSTSVLDPGELFF. This chain uses TRBV7-6 with TRBJ2-2; TRBD2 matches at 7 bases. The read gets to within 3 residues of the CDR3 end, and the germline J gene fills in the rest. V was clipped by 4 bases and J by 6 bases; unmatched bases: 11. There are 16 residues in the CDR3. The germline V gene has CDR1 SGHVS and CDR2 FNYEAQ.

There are many counts of this clone. The read ends 3 residues shy of where the CDR3 ends; the end is completed using the germline J gene. The chain recombines TRBV19 with TRBJ2-3; D remains ambiguous. Germline lookup yields CDR1 LNHDA and CDR2 SQIVND (reference sequence). This CDR3 has 12 amino acids. Trimming left V 1 base short and J 6 bases short, with 5 bases between. The CDR3 sequence is CASSIVGDTQYF. CDR3 DNA (partial): TGTGCCAGTAGTATAGTCGGGGATACG. The variable domain in full, completed from reference TRBV19 and TRBJ2-3, reads DGGITQSPKYLFRKEGQNVTLSCEQNLNHDAMYWYRQDPGQGLRLIYYSQIVNDFQKGDIAEGYSVSREKKESFPLTVTSAQKNPTAFYLCASSIVGDTQYFGPGTRLTVL.

This clone showed up many times. Read coverage stops 3 residues before the CDR3 terminus; the germline J gene supplies the remainder. V gene TRBV19 combines with J gene TRBJ2-3; D ambiguous. CDR1 LNHDA and CDR2 SQIVND come from the germline V gene (reference sequence). Trimming stripped 7 bases from V and 4 bases from J, with 15 bases between. The CDR3 extends over 14 amino acids. CDR3 DNA, as far as it was read: TGTGCCAGTAAGTGGGCTACTTCATCAGATACG. Its translation is CASKWATSSDT. The full CDR3 reads CASKWATSSDTQYF.

This clone was observed many times. The sequence runs out 3 residues before the end of the CDR3; the remainder is reconstructed from the germline J gene. The rearrangement links TRBV7-2 to TRBJ2-7, with D maybe TRBD2 (5 bases). The CDR3 loop spans 15 amino acids. Deletions cut 5 bases from V and 3 bases from J, with 17 bases between. Germline values: CDR1 SGHTA, CDR2 FQGNSA. CDR3 protein: CASSRKAAAGYEQYF. CDR3 bases read: TGTGCCAGCAGCCGGAAGGCAGCGGCGGGCTACGAG.

There are many counts of this clone. The CDR3 extends 3 residues past the end of the read, so its final part is completed from the germline J gene. The chain employs TRBV30 and TRBJ1-6; 11 bases line up with TRBD1. J lost 9 bases, V lost 6 bases, and 10 bases had no gene match. The length of the CDR3 is 15 residues. Germline V gives CDR1 GTSNPN, CDR2 SVGIG (reference sequence). CDR3 DNA, as far as it was read: TGTGCCTGCCATCAAGTGGGGACAGGGGGTTCACCC. Encoded protein: CACHQVGTGGSP. The full CDR3 sequence reads CACHQVGTGGSPLHF. The whole variable domain, filled in from reference TRBV30 and TRBJ1-6, reads SQTIHQWPATLVQPVGSPLSLECTVEGTSNPNLYWYRQAAGRGLQLLFYSVGIGQISSEVPQNLSASRPQDRQFILSSKKLLLSDSGFYLCACHQVGTGGSPLHFGNGTRLTVT.

This clone showed up many times. The read halts 3 residues ahead of the CDR3 end, with the missing end drawn from the germline J gene. The genes are TRBV29-1 and TRBJ2-3; D possibly corresponds to TRBD1 (6 bases). CDR3 length: 16 residues. Trimming cost V 8 bases and J 0 bases, with 21 bases left between them. Germline V lookup: CDR1 SQVTM, CDR2 ANQGSEA. The CDR3 loop is CSITFGTYTSTDTQYF. Incomplete CDR3 DNA: TGCAGCATCACCTTCGGGACATATACTAGCACAGATACG.

At least ten counts were recorded for this clone. CDR3 residues: CASSPRAGGPNEQFF. The DNA read from the CDR3 is TGTGCCAGCAGCCCCAGAGCGGGAGGGCCCAATGAG. The chain has TRBV7-2 and TRBJ2-1, with 10 bases that match TRBD2. The read comes to an end 3 residues before the CDR3 does, leaving the germline J gene to fill in the end. V shed 5 bases and J 6 bases; nucleotides not matched to a gene: 7. This CDR3 has 15 amino acids. Germline CDR1 and CDR2: SGHTA and FQGNSA.

Only a few counts were recorded for this clone. The read is 3 residues too short to cover the CDR3 end, so that end is filled in from the germline J gene. The genes are TRBV30 and TRBJ2-1, with TRBD1 matching over 12 bases. CDR3 length equals 13 residues. Germline V lookup: CDR1 GTSNPN, CDR2 SVGIG (reference sequence). After removal of 3 bases from V and 8 bases from J, the junction contained 2 bases not matched to a gene. CDR3 sequence: CAWRRDRGHEQFF. CDR3 DNA, as far as it was read: TGTGCCTGGAGGCGGGACAGGGGGCATGAG.

This clone was detected ten times or more. The read ends 3 residues shy of where the CDR3 ends; the end is completed using the germline J gene. This chain joins TRBV20-1 and TRBJ2-5, with D possibly TRBD2 on 6 matching bases. This CDR3 has 15 amino acids. The V and J ends lost 3 bases and 1 base respectively, with 15 bases between them. Germline CDR1 reads DFQATT; CDR2 reads SNEGSKA (reference sequence). The CDR3 spells CSASQFGGSQETQYF. Partial CDR3 DNA: TGCAGTGCTAGCCAATTTGGGGGGTCCCAAGAGACC.

Many counts were recorded for this clone. Read data end 3 residues before the CDR3 end; the end is taken from the germline J gene. The rearrangement links TRBV20-1 to TRBJ2-2, with D perhaps TRBD2 (8 bases). The CDR3 consists of 15 residues. Germline V gene data show CDR1 as DFQATT and CDR2 as SNEGSKA (reference sequence). The ends were cut back, 1 base at V and 4 bases at J, with 13 bases in the middle. The chain's CDR3 is CSARGQGLVTGELFF. CDR3 bases read: TGCAGTGCTAGAGGACAGGGACTAGTCACCGGGGAG.

This clone was detected many times. The sequenced fragment ends 3 residues before the CDR3 boundary, so the rest is inferred from the germline J gene. This rearrangement joins TRBV19 to TRBJ1-5, with D hard to call. Germline-derived CDR1 and CDR2 are LNHDA and SQIVND (reference sequence). V was shortened by 7 bases and J by 0 bases, with 13 bases between the two germline ends. CDR3 size: 15 residues. The sequenced CDR3 bases are TGTGCCAGTAAGCCCCAGGCCTATAGCAATCAGCCC. Translated: CASKPQAYSNQP. The CDR3 reads in full as CASKPQAYSNQPQHF.

This clone has a count of ten or more. The read is 3 residues too short to cover the CDR3 end, so that end is filled in from the germline J gene. This chain joins TRBV18 and TRBJ1-1; D remains unclear. The V and J ends lost 3 bases and 3 bases respectively, with 8 bases between them. Per the germline V gene, CDR1 is KGHSH and CDR2 is LQKENI. This CDR3 spans 13 amino acids. CDR3 DNA, as far as it was read: TGTGCCAGCTCACCTGAGGGCTACACTGAA. Translating gives CASSPEGYTE. The entire CDR3 protein is CASSPEGYTEAFF.